Shown below are 27 T cell receptor beta chains from a single sample sequenced in a study of cytomegalovirus exposure and HLA in healthy donors. PCR amplification relied on 60 Vbeta primers (plus 13 Jbeta primers). Sequencing used immunoSEQ multiplex PCR; TCRdb keeps in-frame clones, though not all of them. The repertoire holds 100,000 to 140,000 clones, with about 72% as singletons. The sequencing input was PBMCs. Receptor source: a man aged 18 to 30 in good health and CMV-seronegative.

The rearrangement links TRBV12-5 to TRBJ2-5; weak D call: TRBD1 (5 bases). Trimming pared 0 bases from V and 1 base from J, leaving 12 bases between. Germline CDR1 reads LGHNT; CDR2 reads FRNRAP. The CDR3 is 16 residues long. The CDR3 bases are TGTGCTAGTGGTTTGGTACGGGCAGGGTTCCAAGAGACCCAGTACTTC. As protein: CASGLVRAGFQETQYF.

This rearrangement joins TRBV11-2 to TRBJ2-7; TRBD1 agrees at 10 bases. Trimming took 1 base from V and 4 from J; bases not matched to a gene: 1. CDR3 length: 14 amino acids. Germline V gene sequence: CDR1 SGHAT, CDR2 FQNNGV. The CDR3 DNA sequence: TGTGCCAGCAGCTTAGGGACAGGGGGGTACGAGCAGTACTTC. Translating it yields CASSLGTGGYEQYF. The variable domain in full, with the rest retrieved from reference TRBV11-2 and TRBJ2-7, is EAGVAQSPRYKIIEKRQSVAFWCNPISGHATLYWYQQILGQGPKLLIQFQNNGVVDDSQLPKDRFSAERLKGVDSTLKIQPAKLEDSAVYLCASSLGTGGYEQYFGPGTRLTVT.

The chain uses TRBV7-8 and TRBJ2-7; D is perhaps TRBD2 (5 bases). CDR1 is SGHVS and CDR2 is FQNEAQ in the germline V gene. The CDR3 is 15 residues long. V was trimmed by 5 bases and J by 3 bases, leaving 17 bases between them. The CDR3 sequence: CASSPERYSGYEQYF. DNA of the CDR3: TGTGCCAGCAGCCCTGAGCGGTATAGTGGCTACGAGCAGTACTTC.

The rearrangement links TRBV6-9 to TRBJ2-5; TRBD2 matches 9 bases. The germline V gene encodes CDR1 MNHGY and CDR2 SVAAGI. V lost 4 bases to trimming and J lost 6 bases; unmatched junction nucleotides: 9. This CDR3 has 15 residues. CDR3 DNA sequence: TGTGCCAGCAGTTCCCCGAGACTAGCGGAGCAGACCCAGTACTTC. Translated, it gives CASSSPRLAEQTQYF.

This sequence joins TRBV19 and TRBJ1-5; D is possibly TRBD1 (6 bases). CDR1 is LNHDA and CDR2 is SQIVND in the germline V gene (reference sequence). The CDR3 sequence is 14 residues long. The germline V and J ends were trimmed by 5 bases and 4 bases, with 12 bases remaining between them. Here the CDR3 DNA reads TGTGCCAGTAGTCCCCACAGGGCGAATCAGCCCCAGCATTTT. Its translation is CASSPHRANQPQHF.

V gene TRBV6-6 combines with J gene TRBJ2-7; TRBD1 might be the D (6 bases). Germline V gene lookup returns CDR1 MNHNY and CDR2 SVGAGI (reference sequence). This CDR3 is built from 13 residues. Trimming removed 5 bases from V and 3 bases from J, with 11 bases in between. The chain's CDR3 is CASSQQGFYEQYF. The DNA of the CDR3 is TGTGCCAGCAGTCAGCAGGGGTTCTACGAGCAGTACTTC.

The chain links TRBV4-2 to TRBJ2-7, with 7 nucleotides matching TRBD2. The CDR3 runs to 15 residues. Germline V gene data show CDR1 as LGHNA and CDR2 as YNFKEQ. With 0 bases clipped from V and 3 bases from J, the junction kept 5 bases outside the gene matches. The CDR3 region has the DNA TGTGCCAGCAGCCAAGAGGAGCCTAGCGGCTACGAGCAGTACTTC. Translating gives CASSQEEPSGYEQYF.

The V call is TRBV5-1, the J call TRBJ1-1; tentative D call: TRBD1 (5 bases). V gave up 1 base and J gave up 3 bases, with 16 bases separating them. This CDR3 region has 16 residues. Per germline, CDR1 SGHRS and CDR2 YFSETQ. The CDR3 spells CASSLFRGQGDTEAFF. CDR3 coding DNA: TGCGCCAGCAGCTTGTTTAGGGGCCAAGGGGACACTGAAGCTTTCTTT.

The sample holds a few counts of this clone. The chain carries TRBV7-9 and TRBJ1-1; TRBD1 is a possible D gene (5 bases). Germline V gene data show CDR1 as SEHNR and CDR2 as FQNEAQ (reference sequence). Trimming shortened V by 5 bases and J by 3 bases, and 19 bases separated the two germline ends. The CDR3 runs to 16 residues. The CDR3 reads CASSPDRSAGDTEAFF. DNA for the CDR3: TGTGCCAGCAGCCCCGACAGATCGGCTGGGGACACTGAAGCTTTCTTT.

The rearrangement links TRBV19 to TRBJ1-6, with unresolved D. V shed 3 bases and J shed 8 bases, with 8 bases lying between them. This CDR3 spans 13 amino acids. Germline assignment: CDR1 LNHDA and CDR2 SQIVND (reference sequence). The CDR3 nucleotides read TGTGCCAGTAGTATGAGACATTATTCACCCCTCCACTTT. Its translation is CASSMRHYSPLHF.

The genes are TRBV2 and TRBJ1-6; 7 nucleotides agree with TRBD1. Trimming cost V 10 bases and J 9 bases; bases outside gene matches: 15. This CDR3 contains 15 residues. Germline CDR1 and CDR2: SNHLY and FYNNEI. This CDR3 is CATSRQGQMPSPLHF. The DNA for the CDR3 is TGTGCCACCTCACGACAGGGACAAATGCCTTCACCCCTCCACTTT.

The CDR3 here is CASSGDRGSVGYTF. The CDR3 bases are TGCGCCAGCAGCGGCGACAGGGGTTCGGTAGGCTACACCTTC. The chain joins TRBV10-2 to TRBJ1-2, with TRBD1 identical over 8 bases. The CDR3 is 14 residues long. V shed 6 bases, J shed 8 bases, and the junction held 11 bases outside the gene matches. Germline V gives CDR1 WSHSY, CDR2 SAAADI.

The CDR3 is CASSEANIGQVLTGNTEAFF. Written as DNA, the CDR3 is TGTGCCAGCAGTGAAGCCAACATCGGACAGGTTCTTACTGGGAACACTGAAGCTTTCTTT. The chain combines TRBV2 with TRBJ1-1, with TRBD1 matching over 7 bases. The germline V gene has CDR1 SNHLY and CDR2 FYNNEI. The CDR3 has 20 residues. The V segment lost 0 bases and the J segment 1 base; nucleotides outside the gene matches: 17.

V gene TRBV13 combines with J gene TRBJ2-7, with TRBD1 as a possible D gene (5 bases). Trimming took off 6 bases at V and 1 base at J, with 10 bases between the two ends. The CDR3 spans 13 residues. The V gene's germline CDR1 is PRHDT and CDR2 FYEKMQ (reference sequence). The DNA of the CDR3 is TGTGCCAGCAGTATGACAGCTTCCTACGAGCAGTACTTC. As protein: CASSMTASYEQYF.

This clone appeared a few times. The CDR3 region is CASSQDHAGSGANVLTF. In nucleotides, the CDR3 is TGCGCCAGCAGCCAAGACCATGCGGGCTCTGGGGCCAACGTCCTGACTTTC. The V and J genes are TRBV4-3 and TRBJ2-6; tentative D call: TRBD2 (5 bases). Trimming left V 0 bases short and J 0 bases short, with 9 bases between. In germline, CDR1 is LGHNA, CDR2 YSLEER. This CDR3 comprises 17 residues.

The gene calls are TRBV7-9 and TRBJ2-3; D is undetermined. Germline loops: CDR1 SEHNR, CDR2 FQNEAQ (reference sequence). The V and J ends lost 2 bases and 1 base respectively, with 7 bases between them. This CDR3 has 14 amino acids. CDR3 residues: CASSLNSRTDTQYF. The CDR3 bases are TGTGCCAGCAGCTTAAATAGTCGCACAGATACGCAGTATTTT.

The J gene is TRBJ1-2, the V gene TRBV29-1; tentatively, D is TRBD1 (5 bases). V lost 8 bases and J lost 4, with 11 bases in between. The germline V gene encodes CDR1 SQVTM and CDR2 ANQGSEA. The CDR3 is made up of 11 amino acids. CDR3 nucleotides: TGCAGCATATCGGGGGTCTATGGCTACACCTTC. Its protein is CSISGVYGYTF.

The chain employs TRBV6-5 and TRBJ2-5, with D perhaps TRBD1 (5 bases). Germline V gene lookup returns CDR1 MNHEY and CDR2 SVGAGI. The CDR3 sequence is 15 residues long. V was clipped by 8 bases and J by 5 bases, with 21 bases between them. The CDR3 nucleotides are TGTGCCAGCTCCTGGATGTGGGCAGGGATGGAGACCCAGTACTTC. This gives the protein CASSWMWAGMETQYF.

Of note for this clone: Other DNA sequences in this sample translate to the same CDR3. The chain combines TRBV12-5 with TRBJ1-2, with 7 nucleotides matching TRBD1. The CDR3 has 14 residues. V trimming: 3 bases; J trimming: 7 bases; junction bases outside the gene matches: 8. In germline, CDR1 is LGHNT, CDR2 FRNRAP. CDR3 sequence reads: CASGLGQGVGGYTF. CDR3 in DNA: TGTGCTAGTGGTTTAGGGCAGGGGGTGGGTGGCTACACCTTC. The complete variable domain, with remaining parts taken from reference TRBV12-5 and TRBJ1-2, reads DARVTQTPRHKVTEMGQEVTMRCQPILGHNTVFWYRQTMMQGLELLAYFRNRAPLDDSGMPKDRFSAEMPDATLATLKIQPSEPRDSAVYFCASGLGQGVGGYTFGSGTRLTVV.

The genes are TRBV5-6 and TRBJ2-7, with TRBD1 matching over 10 bases. V trimming: 0 bases; J trimming: 3 bases; junction bases outside the gene matches: 3. The CDR3 extends over 15 amino acids. The germline V gene has CDR1 SGHDT and CDR2 YYEEEE. As DNA, the CDR3 is TGTGCCAGCAGCTTGGCTGGGACAGGGGTCTACGAGCAGTACTTC. As protein: CASSLAGTGVYEQYF.

This clone was picked up a small number of times. Other DNA sequences in this sample translate to the same CDR3. The chain couples TRBV7-2 to TRBJ1-1; D is unresolved. The CDR3 consists of 13 residues. Germline loops: CDR1 SGHTA, CDR2 FQGNSA. The V end lost 3 bases, the J end lost 1 base, and 6 bases lay between the germline ends. CDR3 residues: CASSFLRNTEAFF. DNA of the CDR3: TGTGCCAGCAGCTTCCTCAGGAACACTGAAGCTTTCTTT.

As concerns this clone: One end of the junction does not line up with germline, which may come from a read error. The V call is TRBV6-6, the J call TRBJ1-2; the match to TRBD1 covers 9 bases. Per germline, CDR1 MNHNY and CDR2 SVGAGI (reference sequence). The length of the CDR3 is 14 residues. The CDR3 sequence is CASCLTGGRYGYPF. For the CDR3, the DNA is TGTGCCAGCTGTTTGACAGGGGGGAGGTATGGCTACCCCTTC.

The chain uses TRBV6-5 and TRBJ2-4; tentatively, D is TRBD1 (5 bases). CDR1 and CDR2 (germline): MNHEY, SVGAGI. Trimming shortened V by 2 bases and J by 1 base, and 9 bases separated the two germline ends. The CDR3 sequence is 15 residues long. This CDR3 is CASSYAPGAKNIQYF. The CDR3 nucleotides are TGTGCCAGCAGTTACGCCCCAGGGGCCAAAAACATTCAGTACTTC.

The chain joins TRBV19 to TRBJ2-7; no reliable D call. The CDR3 contains 13 residues. V lost 4 bases and J lost 2, with 9 bases in between. Per the germline V gene, CDR1 is LNHDA and CDR2 is SQIVND (reference sequence). CDR3 bases: TGTGCCAGTAGTAGTATGGCAACCTACGAGCAGTACTTC. Amino acids: CASSSMATYEQYF.

The table lists this clone with a few counts. This chain links TRBV19 with TRBJ1-6; perhaps TRBD1 as D (5 bases). The CDR3 totals 14 residues. The V end lost 6 bases, the J end lost 4 bases, and 10 bases lay between the germline ends. Germline CDR1 LNHDA, CDR2 SQIVND (reference sequence). CDR3 loop: CASRPGGYNSPLHF. DNA for the CDR3: TGTGCCAGTAGGCCGGGGGGTTATAATTCACCCCTCCACTTT.

The chain joins TRBV5-1 to TRBJ2-2; 13 nucleotides align to TRBD2. CDR3 length: 17 amino acids. V trimming: 3 bases; J trimming: 0 bases; junction bases outside the gene matches: 2. Germline CDR1 SGHRS, CDR2 YFSETQ. The CDR3 loop is CASSSGLAGANTGELFF. In DNA, the CDR3 is TGCGCCAGCAGCTCTGGACTAGCGGGGGCGAACACCGGGGAGCTGTTTTTT. The whole variable domain, filled in from reference TRBV5-1 and TRBJ2-2, reads KAGVTQTPRYLIKTRGQQVTLSCSPISGHRSVSWYQQTPGQGLQFLFEYFSETQRNKGNFPGRFSGRQFSNSRSEMNVSTLELGDSALYLCASSSGLAGANTGELFFGEGSRLTVL.

This chain joins TRBV28 and TRBJ1-2, with a possible D match to TRBD1 (6 bases). Trimming took off 10 bases at V and 5 bases at J, with 14 bases between the two ends. The CDR3 extends over 12 amino acids. The V gene's germline CDR1 is MDHEN and CDR2 SYDVKM. This CDR3 reads CATARDTYGYTF. The CDR3 coding sequence is TGTGCCACCGCCCGGGACACTTATGGCTACACCTTC.